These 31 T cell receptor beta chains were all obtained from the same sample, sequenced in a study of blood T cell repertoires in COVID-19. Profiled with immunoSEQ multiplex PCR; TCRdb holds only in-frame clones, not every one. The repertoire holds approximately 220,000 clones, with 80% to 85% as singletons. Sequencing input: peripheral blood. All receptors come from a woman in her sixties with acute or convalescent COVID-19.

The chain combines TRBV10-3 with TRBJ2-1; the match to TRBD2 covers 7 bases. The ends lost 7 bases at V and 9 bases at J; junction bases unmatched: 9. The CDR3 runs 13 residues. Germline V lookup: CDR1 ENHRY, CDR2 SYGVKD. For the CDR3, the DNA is TGTGCCATCATGGGCGGGGGAAGCAGTGAGCAGTTCTTC. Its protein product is CAIMGGGSSEQFF.

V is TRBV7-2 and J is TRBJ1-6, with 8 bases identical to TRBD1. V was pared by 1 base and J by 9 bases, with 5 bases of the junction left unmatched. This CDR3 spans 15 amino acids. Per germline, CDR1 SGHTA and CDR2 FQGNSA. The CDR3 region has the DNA TGTGCCAGCAGCTTAGAGCAGGGGGCGGGTTCACCCCTCCACTTT. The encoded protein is CASSLEQGAGSPLHF.

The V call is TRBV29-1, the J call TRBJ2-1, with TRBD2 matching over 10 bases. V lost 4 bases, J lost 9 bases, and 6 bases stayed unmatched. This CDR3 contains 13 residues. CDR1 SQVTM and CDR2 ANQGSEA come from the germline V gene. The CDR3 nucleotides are TGCAGCGTTGGAGAGCGGGGGGGCGGTGAGCAGTTCTTC. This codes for CSVGERGGGEQFF.

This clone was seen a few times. CDR3 residues: CASSFDMRFGGYTF. The CDR3, as DNA: TGTGCCAGCAGCTTCGATATGCGGTTTGGTGGCTACACCTTC. V and J are TRBV7-9 and TRBJ1-2; D is uncertain. This CDR3 has 14 residues. V lost 3 bases and J 7 bases, leaving 15 bases between the germline ends. The germline V gene has CDR1 SEHNR and CDR2 FQNEAQ (reference sequence).

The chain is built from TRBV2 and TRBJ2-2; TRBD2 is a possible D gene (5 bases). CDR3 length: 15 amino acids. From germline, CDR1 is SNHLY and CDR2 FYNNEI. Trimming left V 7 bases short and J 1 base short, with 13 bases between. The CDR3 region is CASNGDPKNTGELFF. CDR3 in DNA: TGTGCCAGCAACGGGGATCCGAAGAACACCGGGGAGCTGTTTTTT.

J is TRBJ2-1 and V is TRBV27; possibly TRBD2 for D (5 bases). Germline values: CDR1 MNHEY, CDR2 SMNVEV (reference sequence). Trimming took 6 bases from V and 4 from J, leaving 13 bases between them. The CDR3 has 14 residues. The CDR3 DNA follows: TGTGCCAGCAGGAGGGCCGATACTTACAATGAGCAGTTCTTC. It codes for CASRRADTYNEQFF.

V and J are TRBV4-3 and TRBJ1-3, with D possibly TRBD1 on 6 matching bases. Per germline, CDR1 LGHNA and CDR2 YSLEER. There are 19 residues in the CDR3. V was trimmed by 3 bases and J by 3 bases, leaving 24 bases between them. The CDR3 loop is CASSHTGLEGVEIGNTIYF. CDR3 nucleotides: TGCGCCAGCAGCCACACAGGGCTCGAAGGAGTCGAAATTGGAAACACCATATATTTT.

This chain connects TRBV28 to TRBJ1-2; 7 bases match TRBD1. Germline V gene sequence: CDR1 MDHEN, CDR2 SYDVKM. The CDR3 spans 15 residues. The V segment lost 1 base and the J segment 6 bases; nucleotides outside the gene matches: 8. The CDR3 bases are TGTGCCAGCAGTTTATTAACAGGGGATGGAAATGGCTACACCTTC. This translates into CASSLLTGDGNGYTF.

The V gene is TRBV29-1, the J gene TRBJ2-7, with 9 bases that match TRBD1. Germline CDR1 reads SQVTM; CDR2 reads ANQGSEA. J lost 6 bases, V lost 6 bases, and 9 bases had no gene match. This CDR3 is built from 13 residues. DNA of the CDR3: TGCAGCGTCCTACCGGACAGGGGCCTCGAGCAGTACTTC. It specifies CSVLPDRGLEQYF.

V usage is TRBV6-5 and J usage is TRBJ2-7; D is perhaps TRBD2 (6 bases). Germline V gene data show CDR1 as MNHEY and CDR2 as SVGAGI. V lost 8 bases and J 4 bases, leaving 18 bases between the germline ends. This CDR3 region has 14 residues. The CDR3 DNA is TGTGCCAGCCGATTCCGGGACTGGGAATACGAGCAGTACTTC. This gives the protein CASRFRDWEYEQYF.

The CDR3 DNA is TGTGCCAGCCACCGGGACAGGGATAACTATGGCTACACCTTC. Translated: CASHRDRDNYGYTF. V is TRBV18 and J is TRBJ1-2; 9 bases map to TRBD1. Unmatched junction bases numbered 5, after V lost 8 bases and J lost 1 base. The CDR3 spans 14 residues. Germline V gene lookup returns CDR1 KGHSH and CDR2 LQKENI.

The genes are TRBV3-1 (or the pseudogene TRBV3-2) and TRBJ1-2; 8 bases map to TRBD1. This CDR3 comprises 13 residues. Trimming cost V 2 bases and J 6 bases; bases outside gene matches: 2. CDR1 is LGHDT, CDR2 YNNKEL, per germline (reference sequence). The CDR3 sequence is CASSQLTGDGYTF. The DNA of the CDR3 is TGTGCCAGCAGCCAACTGACAGGGGATGGCTACACCTTC.

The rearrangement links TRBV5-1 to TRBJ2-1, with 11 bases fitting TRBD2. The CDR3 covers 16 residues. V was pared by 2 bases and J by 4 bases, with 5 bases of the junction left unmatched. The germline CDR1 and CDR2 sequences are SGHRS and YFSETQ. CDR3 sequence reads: CASSLPSGGTYNEQFF. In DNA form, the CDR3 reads TGCGCCAGCAGCTTACCTAGCGGGGGGACGTACAATGAGCAGTTCTTC.

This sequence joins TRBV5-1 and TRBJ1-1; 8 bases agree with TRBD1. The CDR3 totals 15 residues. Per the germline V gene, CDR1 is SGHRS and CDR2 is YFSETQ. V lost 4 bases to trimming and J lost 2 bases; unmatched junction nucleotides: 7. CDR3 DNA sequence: TGCGCCAGCAGCGGAGAGACAGGGGTAAACACTGAAGCTTTCTTT. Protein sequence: CASSGETGVNTEAFF.

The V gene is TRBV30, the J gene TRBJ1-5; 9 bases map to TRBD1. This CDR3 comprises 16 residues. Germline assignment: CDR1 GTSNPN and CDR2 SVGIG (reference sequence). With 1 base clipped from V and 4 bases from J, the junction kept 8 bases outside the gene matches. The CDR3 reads CAWSASGTGSNQPQHF. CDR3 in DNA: TGTGCCTGGAGTGCCTCCGGGACAGGGAGTAATCAGCCCCAGCATTTT.

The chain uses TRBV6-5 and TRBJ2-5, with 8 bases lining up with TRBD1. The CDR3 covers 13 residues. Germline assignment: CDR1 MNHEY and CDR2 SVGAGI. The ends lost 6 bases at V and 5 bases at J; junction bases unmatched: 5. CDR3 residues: CASRRTGSETQYF. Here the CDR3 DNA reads TGTGCCAGCAGGAGGACAGGGTCCGAGACCCAGTACTTC.

CDR3 nucleotide sequence: TGTGCCTGGAGTGACAATACAGATACGCAGTATTTT. Protein: CAWSDNTDTQYF. The chain is built from TRBV30 and TRBJ2-3; D gene unclear. Trimming took 1 base from V and 3 from J, leaving 5 bases between them. The germline gives CDR1 GTSNPN, CDR2 SVGIG (reference sequence). The CDR3 is 12 residues long.

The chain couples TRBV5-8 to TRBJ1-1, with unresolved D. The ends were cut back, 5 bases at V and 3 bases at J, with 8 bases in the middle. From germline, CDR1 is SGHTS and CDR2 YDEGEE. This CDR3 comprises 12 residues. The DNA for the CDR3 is TGTGCCAGCAGGAGGGAGTACACTGAAGCTTTCTTT. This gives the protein CASRREYTEAFF.

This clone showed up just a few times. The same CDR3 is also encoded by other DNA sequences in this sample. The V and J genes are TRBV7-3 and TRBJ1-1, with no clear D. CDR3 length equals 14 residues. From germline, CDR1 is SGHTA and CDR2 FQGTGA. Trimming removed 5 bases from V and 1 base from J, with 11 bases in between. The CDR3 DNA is TGTGCCAGCAGCCTTACTTCAGGGAACACTGAAGCTTTCTTT. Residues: CASSLTSGNTEAFF.

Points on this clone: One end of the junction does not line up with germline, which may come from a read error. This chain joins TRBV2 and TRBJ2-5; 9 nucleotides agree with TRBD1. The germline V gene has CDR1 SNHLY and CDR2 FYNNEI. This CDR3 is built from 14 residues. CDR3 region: CASGDRGYLETQYF. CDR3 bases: TGTGCCAGCGGTGACAGGGGGTATCTGGAGACCCAGTACTTC.

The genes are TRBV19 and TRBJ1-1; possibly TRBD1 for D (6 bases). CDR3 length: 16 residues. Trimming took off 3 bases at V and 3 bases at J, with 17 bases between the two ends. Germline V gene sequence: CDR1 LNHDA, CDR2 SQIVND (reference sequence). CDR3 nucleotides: TGTGCCAGTAGTATGAGGGGGGGATCTTTGGACACTGAAGCTTTCTTT. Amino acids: CASSMRGGSLDTEAFF.

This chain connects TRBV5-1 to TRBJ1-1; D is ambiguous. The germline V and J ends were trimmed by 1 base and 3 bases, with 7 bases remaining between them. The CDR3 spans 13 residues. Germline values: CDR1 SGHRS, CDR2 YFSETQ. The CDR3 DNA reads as TGCGCCAGCAGCTTGAGGGAGGACACTGAAGCTTTCTTT. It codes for CASSLREDTEAFF.

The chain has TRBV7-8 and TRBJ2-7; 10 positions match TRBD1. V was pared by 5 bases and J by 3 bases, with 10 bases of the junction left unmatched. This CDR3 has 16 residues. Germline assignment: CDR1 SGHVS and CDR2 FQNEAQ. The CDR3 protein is CASSRSGTGEFYEQYF. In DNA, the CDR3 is TGTGCCAGCAGCCGAAGCGGGACAGGGGAATTCTACGAGCAGTACTTC.

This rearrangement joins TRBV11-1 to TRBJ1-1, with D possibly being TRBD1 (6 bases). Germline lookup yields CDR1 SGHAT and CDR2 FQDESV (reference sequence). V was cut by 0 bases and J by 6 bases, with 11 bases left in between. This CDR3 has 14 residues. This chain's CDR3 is CASSLAGAGAEAFF. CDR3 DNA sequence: TGTGCCAGCAGCTTAGCGGGGGCAGGGGCTGAAGCTTTCTTT.

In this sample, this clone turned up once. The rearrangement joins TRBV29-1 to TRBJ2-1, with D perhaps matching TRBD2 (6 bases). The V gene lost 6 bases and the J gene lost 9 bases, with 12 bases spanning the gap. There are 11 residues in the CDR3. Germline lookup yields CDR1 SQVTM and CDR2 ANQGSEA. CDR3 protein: CSVTRGGEQFF. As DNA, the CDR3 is TGCAGCGTGACGCGGGGCGGTGAGCAGTTCTTC.

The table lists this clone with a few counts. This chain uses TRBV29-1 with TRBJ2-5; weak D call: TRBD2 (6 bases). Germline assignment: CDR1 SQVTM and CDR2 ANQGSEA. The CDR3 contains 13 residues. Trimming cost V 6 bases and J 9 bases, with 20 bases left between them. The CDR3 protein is CSVQEAGRSAQYF. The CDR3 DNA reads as TGCAGCGTCCAGGAAGCGGGTCGGAGCGCCCAGTACTTC.

The CDR3 protein is CASSITRGQVAKNIQYF. For the CDR3, the DNA is TGTGCCAGCAGTATTACAAGGGGGCAGGTAGCCAAAAACATTCAGTACTTC. This chain links TRBV2 with TRBJ2-4; TRBD1 matches 7 bases. Losses at the gene ends were 5 bases for V and 0 bases for J; bases not matched to a gene: 10. Germline V lookup: CDR1 SNHLY, CDR2 FYNNEI. This CDR3 spans 17 amino acids.

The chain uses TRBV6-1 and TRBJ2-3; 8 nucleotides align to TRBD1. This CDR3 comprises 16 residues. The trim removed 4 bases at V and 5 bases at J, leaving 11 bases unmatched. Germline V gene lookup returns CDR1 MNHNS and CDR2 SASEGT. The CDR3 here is CASSAGAGGRLDTQYF. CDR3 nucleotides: TGTGCCAGCAGTGCAGGGGCAGGGGGCAGGTTAGATACGCAGTATTTT.

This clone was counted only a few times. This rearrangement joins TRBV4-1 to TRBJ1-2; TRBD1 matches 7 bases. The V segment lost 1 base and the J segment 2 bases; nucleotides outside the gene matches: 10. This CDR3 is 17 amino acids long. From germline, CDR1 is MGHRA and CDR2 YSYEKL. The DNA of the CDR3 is TGCGCCAGCAGCCAAGTAACAGGGGTGGTTGTAAACTATGGCTACACCTTC. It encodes CASSQVTGVVVNYGYTF.

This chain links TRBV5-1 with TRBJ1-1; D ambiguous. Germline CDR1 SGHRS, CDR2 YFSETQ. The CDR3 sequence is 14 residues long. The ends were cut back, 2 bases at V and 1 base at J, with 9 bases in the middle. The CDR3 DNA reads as TGCGCCAGCAGCTTTCAGTCAGAGAACACTGAAGCTTTCTTT. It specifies CASSFQSENTEAFF.

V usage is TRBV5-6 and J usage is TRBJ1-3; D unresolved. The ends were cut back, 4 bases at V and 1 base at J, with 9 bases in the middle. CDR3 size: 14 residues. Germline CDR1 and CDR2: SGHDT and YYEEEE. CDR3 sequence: CASSPDLSGNTIYF. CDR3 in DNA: TGTGCCAGCAGCCCCGACTTGTCTGGAAACACCATATATTTT. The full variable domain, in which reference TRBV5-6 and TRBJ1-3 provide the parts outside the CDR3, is DAGVTQSPTHLIKTRGQQVTLRCSPKSGHDTVSWYQQALGQGPQFIFQYYEEEERQRGNFPDRFSGHQFPNYSSELNVNALLLGDSALYLCASSPDLSGNTIYFGEGSWLTVV.